Shown below are 21 T cell receptor beta chains from a single sample sequenced in a study of T-cell reconstitution after alpha-beta-depleted transplantation in children. Library preparation (for TCRbeta) was performed with unique molecular identifiers. TCRdb fed the PCR reads into MiXCR, producing one record per CDR3 protein. The sample consists of some 460,000 distinct CDR3 sequences, 15% to 20% of them appearing once. The specimen was PBMCs, mostly from graft donor cells, collected 360 days after TCRalphabeta/CD19-depleted stem cell transplant. These receptors were obtained from a boy younger than two who had a stem cell transplant for Wiskott-Aldrich syndrome, so the T cells may come from the graft donor.

In its sample, this clonotype was seen a few times. The chain is built from TRBV5-1 and TRBJ2-6, with a possible D match to TRBD2 (5 bases). The V gene lost 2 bases and the J gene lost 3 bases, with 6 bases spanning the gap. CDR1 SGHRS and CDR2 YFSETQ come from the germline V gene. The CDR3 is made up of 14 amino acids. CDR3: CASSLRDGANVLTF. In DNA, the CDR3 is TGCGCCAGCAGCTTACGGGATGGGGCCAACGTCCTGACTTTC.

This clonotype was picked up many times. V is TRBV11-2 and J is TRBJ2-1; 12 nucleotides agree with TRBD2. The CDR3 runs 16 residues. Germline-derived CDR1 and CDR2 are SGHAT and FQNNGV. V dropped 3 bases and J dropped 1; count of bases not matched to a gene: 1. The CDR3 sequence: CASSFLAGGSYNEQFF. The CDR3 DNA reads as TGTGCCAGCAGCTTTCTAGCGGGGGGGTCCTACAATGAGCAGTTCTTC.

V and J are TRBV6-5 and TRBJ2-3; D not certain. Germline lookup yields CDR1 MNHEY and CDR2 SVGAGI. Trimming took off 6 bases at V and 4 bases at J, with 14 bases between the two ends. CDR3 length equals 14 residues. Here the CDR3 reads CASRYGIQPDTQYF. DNA of the CDR3: TGTGCCAGCAGATATGGGATACAGCCAGATACGCAGTATTTT.

The genes are TRBV18 and TRBJ2-7, with D perhaps matching TRBD1 (6 bases). Germline V lookup: CDR1 KGHSH, CDR2 LQKENI. The CDR3 is 15 amino acids. V lost 3 bases to trimming and J lost 3 bases, with 15 bases between them. The DNA for the CDR3 is TGTGCCAGCTCACCGGACAGCTTCTTAGGCTACGAGCAGTACTTC. Protein product: CASSPDSFLGYEQYF.

There are many counts of this clonotype. The V and J genes are TRBV5-1 and TRBJ2-7; 8 positions match TRBD2. Germline V gene lookup returns CDR1 SGHRS and CDR2 YFSETQ. The V and J ends lost 2 bases and 1 base, in that order; junction bases with no gene match: 2. This CDR3 has 14 amino acids. CDR3 protein: CASSFAGGSYEQYF. In DNA form, the CDR3 reads TGCGCCAGCAGCTTTGCGGGAGGTTCCTACGAGCAGTACTTC. Using reference TRBV5-1 and TRBJ2-7 for the parts outside the CDR3, the full variable domain is KAGVTQTPRYLIKTRGQQVTLSCSPISGHRSVSWYQQTPGQGLQFLFEYFSETQRNKGNFPGRFSGRQFSNSRSEMNVSTLELGDSALYLCASSFAGGSYEQYFGPGTRLTVT.

The sample holds many counts of this clonotype. The chain has TRBV2 and TRBJ2-2; no definite D call. Trimming took off 1 base at V and 3 bases at J, with 12 bases between the two ends. Germline values: CDR1 SNHLY, CDR2 FYNNEI. The CDR3 spans 16 residues. CDR3 sequence reads: CASSEDFYPYTGELFF. In nucleotides, the CDR3 is TGTGCCAGCAGTGAAGACTTCTACCCCTACACCGGGGAGCTGTTTTTT.

The chain couples TRBV12-3 or TRBV12-4 to TRBJ1-2; D gene uncertain. Trimming removed 5 bases from V and 4 bases from J, with 5 bases in between. The length of the CDR3 is 11 residues. The CDR3 nucleotides are TGTGCCAGCAGTCAATTCTATGGCTACACCTTC. Translation gives CASSQFYGYTF.

In its sample, this clonotype was seen a few times. The J gene is TRBJ2-7, the V gene TRBV6-1, with 11 nucleotides matching TRBD2. The junction had 7 bases not matched to a gene; V was cut back by 5 bases and J by 1 base. This CDR3 region has 16 residues. CDR1 is MNHNS and CDR2 is SASEGT in the germline V gene. The CDR3 is CASSLTGLAASYEQYF. The DNA of the CDR3 is TGTGCCAGCAGTCTCACGGGACTAGCGGCGTCCTACGAGCAGTACTTC.

V is TRBV9 and J is TRBJ2-2; no reliable D call. Trimming stripped 1 base from V and 3 bases from J, with 4 bases between. Germline CDR1 reads SGDLS; CDR2 reads YYNGEE. This CDR3 has 13 amino acids. The CDR3 loop reads CASSVRDTGELFF. The DNA of the CDR3 is TGTGCCAGCAGCGTAAGGGACACCGGGGAGCTGTTTTTT.

This clonotype was seen only a few times. The genes are TRBV12-3 or TRBV12-4 and TRBJ2-3, with 9 positions matching TRBD1. The CDR3 is 17 amino acids. The V and J ends lost 3 bases and 6 bases, in that order; junction bases with no gene match: 13. The CDR3, as DNA: TGTGCCAGCAGTTTCGGTCCGGACAGGGGCCTTCTGGATACGCAGTATTTT. Translated, it gives CASSFGPDRGLLDTQYF.

The V and J genes are TRBV20-1 and TRBJ2-4; TRBD2 aligns across 10 bases. From germline, CDR1 is DFQATT and CDR2 SNEGSKA (reference sequence). The CDR3 is 15 amino acids. With V trimmed by 1 base and J by 7 bases, 7 bases remained unmatched. CDR3 sequence (DNA): TGCAGTGCTAGAGGCCGCAGCGGGAGGGGGAACATTCAGTACTTC. Its translation: CSARGRSGRGNIQYF.

This clonotype has just a few counts. The chain carries TRBV5-1 and TRBJ2-1; TRBD2 aligns across 12 bases. After removal of 2 bases from V and 6 bases from J, the junction contained 6 bases not matched to a gene. The CDR3 covers 16 residues. Germline CDR1 is SGHRS and CDR2 is YFSETQ. CDR3 coding DNA: TGCGCCAGCAGCTTACTGGCTAGCGGGGGGGCCAATGAGCAGTTCTTC. It yields the protein CASSLLASGGANEQFF. The full variable domain, with the rest looked up from reference TRBV5-1 and TRBJ2-1, is KAGVTQTPRYLIKTRGQQVTLSCSPISGHRSVSWYQQTPGQGLQFLFEYFSETQRNKGNFPGRFSGRQFSNSRSEMNVSTLELGDSALYLCASSLLASGGANEQFFGPGTRLTVL.

This clonotype showed up just a few times. The V call is TRBV5-1, the J call TRBJ2-5; TRBD1 matches 7 bases. V was clipped by 1 base and J by 5 bases; unmatched bases: 11. CDR1 SGHRS and CDR2 YFSETQ come from the germline V gene. This CDR3 has 16 amino acids. This CDR3 reads CASSLRLTGVLETQYF. The CDR3 DNA is TGCGCCAGCAGCTTGAGACTAACAGGGGTCCTGGAGACCCAGTACTTC.

This clonotype was counted a few times. The genes are TRBV5-6 and TRBJ2-4, with TRBD1 identical over 9 bases. With 3 bases clipped from V and 0 bases from J, the junction kept 4 bases outside the gene matches. Germline V CDR1 and CDR2: SGHDT, YYEEEE. The CDR3 consists of 16 residues. CDR3 loop: CASSSGQGLAKNIQYF. The CDR3 region has the DNA TGTGCCAGCAGCTCCGGACAGGGGTTAGCCAAAAACATTCAGTACTTC.

This clonotype showed up just once. This chain connects TRBV20-1 to TRBJ2-5, with 8 bases identical to TRBD2. This CDR3 comprises 18 residues. Germline CDR1 and CDR2: DFQATT and SNEGSKA (reference sequence). The ends lost 1 base at V and 2 bases at J; junction bases unmatched: 15. The CDR3: CSARGDPKRLAQQETQYF. The CDR3 DNA follows: TGCAGTGCTAGAGGGGACCCCAAACGACTAGCGCAACAAGAGACCCAGTACTTC.

In this sample, this clonotype turned up a few times. The V call is TRBV15, the J call TRBJ2-2; possibly TRBD1 for D (6 bases). Per the germline V gene, CDR1 is LNHNV and CDR2 is YYDKDF (reference sequence). This CDR3 has 16 residues. V lost 7 bases and J 0 bases, leaving 15 bases between the germline ends. The CDR3 DNA reads TGTGCCACCACCCCAGAGGGGACATCGAACACCGGGGAGCTGTTTTTT. Protein product: CATTPEGTSNTGELFF.

The rearrangement links TRBV12-3 or TRBV12-4 to TRBJ2-1; D unresolved. V lost 3 bases to trimming and J lost 0 bases, with 9 bases between them. The CDR3 contains 15 residues. CDR3 amino acids: CASSFWPSSYNEQFF. In DNA form, the CDR3 reads TGTGCCAGCAGTTTTTGGCCTAGCTCCTACAATGAGCAGTTCTTC.

V and J are TRBV24-1 and TRBJ2-3; D gene unclear. Germline lookup yields CDR1 KGHDR and CDR2 SFDVKD. Trimming removed 0 bases from V and 1 base from J, with 13 bases in between. The CDR3 spans 17 residues. The CDR3 loop is CATSDLQGHKGTDTQYF. CDR3 in DNA: TGTGCCACCAGTGATTTGCAAGGGCATAAGGGCACAGATACGCAGTATTTT.

The CDR3 coding sequence is TGCGCCAGCAGCCAAGGGACCGGGCCCCTGAACACTGAAGCTTTCTTT. Its protein product is CASSQGTGPLNTEAFF. The chain couples TRBV4-3 to TRBJ1-1; the D is unclear. There are 16 residues in the CDR3. Trimming pared 1 base from V and 0 bases from J, leaving 12 bases between. Germline values: CDR1 LGHNA, CDR2 YSLEER.

The chain recombines TRBV2 with TRBJ2-1; D unresolved. V gave up 1 base and J gave up 4 bases, with 11 bases separating them. The CDR3 covers 15 residues. Germline loops: CDR1 SNHLY, CDR2 FYNNEI. The CDR3 reads CASSEEGPRYNEQFF. In nucleotides, the CDR3 is TGTGCCAGCAGTGAAGAGGGTCCGAGGTACAATGAGCAGTTCTTC.

This clonotype was detected only a few times. The rearrangement links TRBV5-1 to TRBJ1-2; D is unclear. The germline V and J ends were trimmed by 3 bases and 3 bases, with 12 bases remaining between them. The CDR3 has 14 residues. Germline assignment: CDR1 SGHRS and CDR2 YFSETQ. CDR3: CASSSPDGYYGYTF. DNA for the CDR3: TGCGCCAGCAGCTCACCGGACGGGTACTATGGCTACACCTTC. Complete variable domain (other parts from reference TRBV5-1 and TRBJ1-2): KAGVTQTPRYLIKTRGQQVTLSCSPISGHRSVSWYQQTPGQGLQFLFEYFSETQRNKGNFPGRFSGRQFSNSRSEMNVSTLELGDSALYLCASSSPDGYYGYTFGSGTRLTVV.